The TCR beta chain under discussion was sequenced for a study of blood T cell repertoires in COVID-19. Study context: COVID-19 samples from acute and convalescent phases originated in the United States, Italy and Spain. From T cells, B-cell-depleted T cells, or PBMCs came the material, which was cDNA or gDNA.

The CDR3 runs to 14 residues. V was pared by 2 bases and J by 0 bases, with 10 bases between. From germline, CDR1 is GTSNPN and CDR2 SVGIG (reference sequence). Methods used by the authors: Amplifying reference gene primers gave estimates of nucleated cell counts. TCRdb's table, derived via immunoSEQ multiplex PCR, lists solely in-frame clones and lacks some. V, J and clone size reflect that table, while D and trimming were determined from the DNA. Among a few hundred thousand clones listed, about 82% were seen once. This sequence was found in an elderly woman with acute or convalescent COVID-19. Sequences were obtained from peripheral blood. The genes are TRBV30 and TRBJ1-2; no firm D call. CDR3 loop: CAWSLEESNYGYTF. In nucleotides, the CDR3 is TGTGCCTGGAGTTTAGAGGAATCTAACTATGGCTACACCTTC.